The rows below give T cell receptor beta chains drawn from one sample of a study of T cells in Graves' hyperthyroidism and ophthalmopathy. TCRdb analysed the multiplex PCR reads with MiXCR anew, one entry per CDR3 protein. The data hold about 340,000 distinct CDR3 sequences, with 15% to 20% observed a single time. The sample was blood. These receptors all come from a woman aged 45-59 years with Graves' hyperthyroidism. Both conserved end residues are trimmed from each CDR3. Fields, in order: CDR3 protein, V gene.

CDR3 protein: ASSPWTGGKTEAF
V gene: TRBV12-3/TRBV12-4

CDR3 protein: ASSLTYGGPNEQF
V gene: TRBV7-2

CDR3 protein: ASGGQGNEQF
V gene: TRBV5-1

CDR3 protein: ASSGGTPGTYNEQF
V gene: TRBV11-1

CDR3 protein: ASSDRLAGGFEQF
V gene: TRBV6-1

CDR3 protein: ASSEVGESYGYT
V gene: TRBV6-1

CDR3 protein: ASSARGGAGDEQF
V gene: TRBV4-1

CDR3 protein: ASSLVGATDTQY
V gene: TRBV11-2

CDR3 protein: ASSSLLAASTDTQY
V gene: TRBV7-9

CDR3 protein: SVNGVGPRSDRHTHTDTQY
V gene: TRBV29-1

CDR3 protein: ASSPQDTQY
V gene: TRBV7-9

CDR3 protein: SARALTYEQY
V gene: TRBV20-1

CDR3 protein: ASRGEGYEQY
V gene: TRBV12-3/TRBV12-4

CDR3 protein: AWSRGVGYT
V gene: TRBV30

CDR3 protein: ASSTGGGHGNQPQH
V gene: TRBV5-6

CDR3 protein: ASSNTGDPRHYEQY
V gene: TRBV19